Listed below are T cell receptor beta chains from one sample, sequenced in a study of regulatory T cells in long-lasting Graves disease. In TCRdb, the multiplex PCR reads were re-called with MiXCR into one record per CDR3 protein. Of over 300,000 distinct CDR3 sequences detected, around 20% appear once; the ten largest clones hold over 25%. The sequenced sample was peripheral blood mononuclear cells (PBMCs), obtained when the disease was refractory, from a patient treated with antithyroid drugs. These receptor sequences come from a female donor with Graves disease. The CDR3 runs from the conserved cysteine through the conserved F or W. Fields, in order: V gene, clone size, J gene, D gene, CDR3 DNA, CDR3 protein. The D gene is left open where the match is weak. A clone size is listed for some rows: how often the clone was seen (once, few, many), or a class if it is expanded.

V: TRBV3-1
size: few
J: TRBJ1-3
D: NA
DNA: TGTGCCAGCAGTCGTACAGGGACCTCTGGAAACACCATATATTTT
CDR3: CASSRTGTSGNTIYF

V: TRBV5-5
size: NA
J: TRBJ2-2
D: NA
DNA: TGTGCCAGCAGAATTTTGCCAGGGCCCACCGGGGAGCTGTTTTTT
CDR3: CASRILPGPTGELFF

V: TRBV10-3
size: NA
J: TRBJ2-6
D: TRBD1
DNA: TGTGCCATCAGTGCATCTGGACAGGCTGGGGCCAACGTCCTGACTTTC
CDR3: CAISASGQAGANVLTF

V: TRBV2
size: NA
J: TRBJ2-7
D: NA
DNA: TGTGCCAGCAGTTCTCCTGAGGGCGGGCGGTACGAGCAGTACTTC
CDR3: CASSSPEGGRYEQYF

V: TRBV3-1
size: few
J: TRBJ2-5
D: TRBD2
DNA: TGTGCCAGCAAGGGACTAGCGGGACCGAGACGGGGTAAAGAGACCCAGTACTTC
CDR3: CASKGLAGPRRGKETQYF

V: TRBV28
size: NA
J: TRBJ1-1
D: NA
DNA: TGTGCCAGCAGTTCCCCGGGAGGTAAGAACACTGAAGCTTTCTTT
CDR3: CASSSPGGKNTEAFF

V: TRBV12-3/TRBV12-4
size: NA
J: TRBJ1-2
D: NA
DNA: TGTGCCAGCAGTTACAGGGAAGATAACTATGGCTACACCTTC
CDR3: CASSYREDNYGYTF

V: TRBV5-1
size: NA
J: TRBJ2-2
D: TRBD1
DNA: TGCGCCAGCAGCGCCGGGACAGGCACCGGGGAGCTGTTTTTT
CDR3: CASSAGTGTGELFF

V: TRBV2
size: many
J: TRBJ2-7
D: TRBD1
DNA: TGTGCCAGTGGCGGACAGGCTAACTACGAGCAGTACTTC
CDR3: CASGGQANYEQYF

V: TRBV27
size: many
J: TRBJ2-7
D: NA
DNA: TGTGCCAGCAGTTTAGTCGGGGCCCGAAGCTCCTACGAGCAGTACTTC
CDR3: CASSLVGARSSYEQYF

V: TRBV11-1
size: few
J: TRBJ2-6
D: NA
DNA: TGTGCCAGCAGGAGAAACGGCTTCTCTGGGGCCAACGTCCTGACTTTC
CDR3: CASRRNGFSGANVLTF

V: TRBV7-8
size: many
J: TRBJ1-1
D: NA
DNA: TGTGCCAGCAGCTTAGCTGCCAGGGGAAACACTGAAGCTTTCTTT
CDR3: CASSLAARGNTEAFF

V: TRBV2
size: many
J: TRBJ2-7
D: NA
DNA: TGTGCCAGCACCCCCCATAACGAGCAGTACTTC
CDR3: CASTPHNEQYF

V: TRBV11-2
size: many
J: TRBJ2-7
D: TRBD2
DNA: TGTGCCAGCAGCTTATGGCGGGAGGGCATATACGAGCAGTACTTC
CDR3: CASSLWREGIYEQYF

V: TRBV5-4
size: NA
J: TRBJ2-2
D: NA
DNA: TGTGCCAGCAGCTTGGGGTGCGGGAACACCGGGGAGCTGTTTTTT
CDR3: CASSLGCGNTGELFF

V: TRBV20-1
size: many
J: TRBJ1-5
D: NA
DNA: TGCAGTGCTGCCCCATTGGGAAGCAATCAGCCCCAGCATTTT
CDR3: CSAAPLGSNQPQHF

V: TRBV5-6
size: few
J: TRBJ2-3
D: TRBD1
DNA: TGTGCCAGCAGCCTCCGGGACAGGGGTGAGAATACGCAGTATTTT
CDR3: CASSLRDRGENTQYF

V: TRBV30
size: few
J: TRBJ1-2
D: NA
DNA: TGTGCCTGGAGTGTACCAGGGGCTGGGGGTGGCTACACCTTC
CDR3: CAWSVPGAGGGYTF

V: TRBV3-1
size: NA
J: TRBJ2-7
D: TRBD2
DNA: TGTGCCAGCAGCCGCGGGACTAGCGAGTACGAGCAGTACTTC
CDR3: CASSRGTSEYEQYF

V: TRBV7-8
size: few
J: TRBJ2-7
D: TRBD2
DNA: TGTGCCAGCAGCTCACCGGGACTAGCGGGACGTAACGAGCAGTACTTC
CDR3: CASSSPGLAGRNEQYF

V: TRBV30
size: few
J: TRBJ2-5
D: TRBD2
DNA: TGTGCCTGGAGTCCCTTTAGCGGGATTCAAGAGACCCAGTACTTC
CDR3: CAWSPFSGIQETQYF

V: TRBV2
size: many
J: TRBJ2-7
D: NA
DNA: TGTGCCAGCAGTGAAGGTTCCGAGCAGTACTTC
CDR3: CASSEGSEQYF

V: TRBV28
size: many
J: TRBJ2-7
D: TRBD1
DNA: TGTGCCAGCAGTTTGACGGGACAGGGAGGAGAGCAGTACTTC
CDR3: CASSLTGQGGEQYF

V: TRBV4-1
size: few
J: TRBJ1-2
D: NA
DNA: TGCGCCAGCAGCCAAGTAAGACAGCAGATCTATGGCTACACCTTC
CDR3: CASSQVRQQIYGYTF

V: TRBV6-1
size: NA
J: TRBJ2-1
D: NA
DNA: TGTGCCAGCAGTACAGGTTCCCCCATCTACAATGAGCAGTTCTTC
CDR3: CASSTGSPIYNEQFF

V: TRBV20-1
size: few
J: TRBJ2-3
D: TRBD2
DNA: TGCAGTGCAACGACTAGCGGGATGTCAGATACGCAGTATTTT
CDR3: CSATTSGMSDTQYF

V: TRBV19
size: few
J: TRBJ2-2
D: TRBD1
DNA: TGTGCCAGTAGCCGGGACAGGGGTTACACCGGGGAGCTGTTTTTT
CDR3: CASSRDRGYTGELFF

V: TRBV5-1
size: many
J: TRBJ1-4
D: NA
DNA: TGCGCCAGCAGCTTCCGGGACACTCATGAAAAACTGTTTTTT
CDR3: CASSFRDTHEKLFF

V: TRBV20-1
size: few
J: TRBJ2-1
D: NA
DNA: TGCAGTGCCCGGGGCTCCTACAATGAGCAGTTCTTC
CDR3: CSARGSYNEQFF

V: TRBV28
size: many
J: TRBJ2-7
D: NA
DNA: TGTGCCAGCAGGCCTCAGTCCTACGAGCAGTACTTC
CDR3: CASRPQSYEQYF

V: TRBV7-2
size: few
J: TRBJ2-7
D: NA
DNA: TGTGCCAGCAGCTTAGAGTGGGGAACCTACGAGCAGTACTTC
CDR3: CASSLEWGTYEQYF

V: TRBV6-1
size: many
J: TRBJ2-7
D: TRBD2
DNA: TGTGCCAGCAGCTTGAGAGTCTCTAGCGGGCACAGCGACGAGCAGTACTTC
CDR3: CASSLRVSSGHSDEQYF

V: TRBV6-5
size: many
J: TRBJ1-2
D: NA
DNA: TGTGCCAGCAGTTACCTCGGAGGCGTCAGCTACACCTTC
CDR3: CASSYLGGVSYTF

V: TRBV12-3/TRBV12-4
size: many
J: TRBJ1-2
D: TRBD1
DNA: TGTGCCAGCAGAAAGACAGGGACCAACTATGGCTACACCTTC
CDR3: CASRKTGTNYGYTF

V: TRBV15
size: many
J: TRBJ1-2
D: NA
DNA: TGTGCCACCACCAAGGGGGGGTCTAACTATGGCTACACCTTC
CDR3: CATTKGGSNYGYTF

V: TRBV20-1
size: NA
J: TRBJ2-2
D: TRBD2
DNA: TGCAGTGCTCTAGCGGGGGGGAGGAACACCGGGGAGCTGTTTTTT
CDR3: CSALAGGRNTGELFF

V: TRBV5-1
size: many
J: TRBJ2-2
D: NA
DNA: TGCGCCAGCAGTGGTAGGGGCCTTCCGAACACCGGGGAGCTGTTTTTT
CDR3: CASSGRGLPNTGELFF

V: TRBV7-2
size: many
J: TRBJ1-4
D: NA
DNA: TGTGCCAGCAGCCCCGGGCCGACCTTAAATGAAAAACTGTTTTTT
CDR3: CASSPGPTLNEKLFF

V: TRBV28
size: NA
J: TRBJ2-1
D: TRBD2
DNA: TGTGCCAGCACCCACGGGGGGAGGACTCGATACAATGAGCAGTTCTTC
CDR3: CASTHGGRTRYNEQFF

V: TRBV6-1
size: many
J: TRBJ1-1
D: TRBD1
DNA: TGTGCCAGCAGTGGACAGGGGGACACTGAAGCTTTCTTT
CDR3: CASSGQGDTEAFF

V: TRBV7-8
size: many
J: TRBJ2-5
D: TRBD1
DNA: TGTGCCAGCAGCTCGGAGACAGGGGTGAGGGAGACCCAGTACTTC
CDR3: CASSSETGVRETQYF

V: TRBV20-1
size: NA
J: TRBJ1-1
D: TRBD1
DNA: TGCAGTGCTAGTCCCTCCGGGACAGATGCCACTGAAGCTTTCTTT
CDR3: CSASPSGTDATEAFF

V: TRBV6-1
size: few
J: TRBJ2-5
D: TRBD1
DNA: TGTGCCAGCAGCTACGGGACAGTCAAAGAGACCCAGTACTTC
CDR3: CASSYGTVKETQYF

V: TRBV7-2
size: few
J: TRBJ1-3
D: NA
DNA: TGTGCCAGCAGCGCCGGACCGGGAGGAAACACCATATATTTT
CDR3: CASSAGPGGNTIYF

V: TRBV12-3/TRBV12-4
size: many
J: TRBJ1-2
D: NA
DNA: TGTGCCAGCAGACCAGGGTCTAACTATGGCTACACCTTC
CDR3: CASRPGSNYGYTF

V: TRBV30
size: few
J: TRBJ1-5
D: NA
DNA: TGTGCCTGGAGTCTCGGTCAGTACGGCAATCAGCCCCAGCATTTT
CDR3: CAWSLGQYGNQPQHF

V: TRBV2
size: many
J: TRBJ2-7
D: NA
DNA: TGTGCCAGCGAATTCCGGCGAGATGCTTTTTACGAGCAGTACTTC
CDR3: CASEFRRDAFYEQYF

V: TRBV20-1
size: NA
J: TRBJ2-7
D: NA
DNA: TGCAGTGCTAAAGACTTTCTAGAGCAGTACTTC
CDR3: CSAKDFLEQYF

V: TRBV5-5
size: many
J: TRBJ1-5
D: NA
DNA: TGTGCCAGCAGCTTGGGCGCAGGGGTTCAGCCCCAGCATTTT
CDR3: CASSLGAGVQPQHF

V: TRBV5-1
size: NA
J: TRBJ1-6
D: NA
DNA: TGCGCCAGCAGACCCGCCGGGCTGGGGTCACCCCTCCACTTT
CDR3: CASRPAGLGSPLHF

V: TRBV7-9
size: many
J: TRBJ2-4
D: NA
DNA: TGTGCCAGCAGCTTGGGGGAAAGGAGCATTCAGTACTTC
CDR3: CASSLGERSIQYF

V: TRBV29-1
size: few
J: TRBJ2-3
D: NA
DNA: TGCAGCGTCTTACCAGACAGCACAGATACGCAGTATTTT
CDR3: CSVLPDSTDTQYF

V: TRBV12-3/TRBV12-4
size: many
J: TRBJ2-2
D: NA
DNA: TGTGCCAGCACCTCGGGTGAATTGTGGGCCGGGGAGCTGTTTTTT
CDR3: CASTSGELWAGELFF

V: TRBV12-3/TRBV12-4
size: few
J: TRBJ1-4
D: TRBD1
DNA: TGTGCCAGCAGGACAGGGTTAGTCAGGACTGAAAAACTGTTTTTT
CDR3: CASRTGLVRTEKLFF

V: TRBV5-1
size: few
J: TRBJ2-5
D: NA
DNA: TGCGCCAGCAGCTTGGGACCGGGACACCAAGAGACCCAGTACTTC
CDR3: CASSLGPGHQETQYF

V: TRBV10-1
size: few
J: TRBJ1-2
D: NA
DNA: TGCGCCAGCAGTGACACCTACTATGGCTACACCTTC
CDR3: CASSDTYYGYTF

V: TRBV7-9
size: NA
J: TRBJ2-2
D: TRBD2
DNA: TGTGCCAGCAGCTTCCCCCCCGGGACTAGCGGGGGGGGGACCACCGGGGAGCTGTTTTTT
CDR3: CASSFPPGTSGGGTTGELFF